A selection of T cell receptor beta chains follows, all from one sample in a study of T cell repertoires in cytomegalovirus infection. TCRdb redid the calling of the reads with MiXCR, one entry per CDR3 protein. The sample carries about 300,000 distinct CDR3 sequences, approximately 8.9% recorded once. The sample comprised PBMCs. The origin of the receptors is a human donor in good health (CMV status not recorded). Some clones in this sample may be carry-over from other donors' samples. The CDR3 runs from the conserved cysteine through the conserved F or W. The D gene is left open where the match is weak. Not all rows give a size; the values are once, few, many and, for expanded clones, a class.

>.|TRBV5-1|TRBJ2-5|.
TGCGCCAGCAGCTTGGGGCAGGGTAGCGGGACCCAGTACTTC
CASSLGQGSGTQYF
>.|TRBV5-1|TRBJ1-5|many
TGTGCCAGCAGTTTAGAGGGGTATAGCAATCAGCCCCAGCATTTT
CASSLEGYSNQPQHF
>.|TRBV14|TRBJ1-1|.
TGTGCCAGCAGCCAAGATGGGTGGGGGGCCGAAGCTTTCTTT
CASSQDGWGAEAFF
>TRBD2|TRBV7-3|TRBJ2-1|many
TGTGCCAGCAGCTTAACAGGGCGGGGGGGAATGAATGAGCAGTTCTTC
CASSLTGRGGMNEQFF
>.|TRBV2|TRBJ1-2|.
TGTGCCAGCTTCGGCGGTGTCTATGGCTACACCTTC
CASFGGVYGYTF
>.|TRBV6-1|TRBJ1-6|many
TGTGCCAGCAGCGCTAGACAGCGGGGCATCTATAATTCACCCCTCCACTTT
CASSARQRGIYNSPLHF
>.|TRBV3-1|TRBJ1-2|many
TGTGCCAGCAGCCAAGGCCAGTTCTATGGCTACACCTTC
CASSQGQFYGYTF
>.|TRBV11-2|TRBJ2-4|.
TGTGCCAGCAGCCAGGGGCCTGAGGGCATTCAGTACTTC
CASSQGPEGIQYF
>TRBD2|TRBV4-1|TRBJ2-2|.
TGCGCCAGCAGCCTAGCGGGGGGGCGCTACGGGGAGCTGTTTTTT
CASSLAGGRYGELFF
>.|TRBV29-1|TRBJ2-5|few
TGCAGCGTAATAGGACTTGTTCAAGAGACCCAGTACTTC
CSVIGLVQETQYF
>TRBD1|TRBV11-3|TRBJ2-1|many
TGTGCCAGCAGCCACCGGGACAGGCCGTTCAATGAGCAGTTCTTC
CASSHRDRPFNEQFF
>.|TRBV28|TRBJ2-1|many
TGTGCCAGCAGTTTACTGGGGGCCCCCCCTTACAATGAGCAGTTCTTC
CASSLLGAPPYNEQFF
>.|TRBV5-1|TRBJ2-1|many
TGTGCCAGCAGCTTGGGCGCAAGCTCCTACAATGAGCAGTTCTTC
CASSLGASSYNEQFF
>TRBD2|TRBV19|TRBJ2-1|many
TGTGCCAGTAGTAATAGCGGGGGCCTCTACAATGAGCAGTTCTTC
CASSNSGGLYNEQFF
>.|TRBV7-8|TRBJ2-3|many
TGTGCCAGCAGTACCCGAAGAACAGATACGCAGTATTTT
CASSTRRTDTQYF
>.|TRBV6-1|TRBJ2-1|many
TGTGCCAGCAGTGAAGCTTTAAGGAGTACCTTTAATGAGCAGTTCTTC
CASSEALRSTFNEQFF
>.|TRBV7-2|TRBJ2-1|many
TGTGCCAGCAGCTTAGGGCCATTCGAGCAGTTCTTC
CASSLGPFEQFF
>TRBD1|TRBV7-2|TRBJ1-1|few
TGTGCCAGCAGCTTAAGACAGGGACGAAGAAATTGGGGGAACACTGAAGCTTTCTTT
CASSLRQGRRNWGNTEAFF
>.|TRBV20-1|TRBJ1-4|few
TGCAGTGCTAGAGTTTCCGCGGAAGGGCGAGGGAAACTGTTTTTT
CSARVSAEGRGKLFF
>TRBD2|TRBV20-1|TRBJ2-5|.
TGCAGTGCTCCCCCCCCTCTACTAGCGGGGGGGACGAAGACCCAGTACTTC
CSAPPPLLAGGTKTQYF
>.|TRBV12-5|TRBJ2-7|many
TGTGCTAGTGCCCTCAGAGGTTCCTACGAGCAGTACTTC
CASALRGSYEQYF
>.|TRBV5-1|TRBJ1-5|.
TGCGCCAGCAGCTTGGCAGGGATCAATCAGCCCCAGCATTTT
CASSLAGINQPQHF
>.|TRBV19|TRBJ2-1|.
TGTGCCAGTAGTATTTCCGGGACTAATGAGCAGTTCTTC
CASSISGTNEQFF
>TRBD2|TRBV15|TRBJ2-1|few
TGTGCCACCAGCAGAGATATCGGACTAGCGGGGGGCTCAGGGAAGAGGGTCTTC
CATSRDIGLAGGSGKRVF
>.|TRBV6-6|TRBJ2-2|.
TGTGCCAGCACCAAGGGTTACGGGGAGCTGTTTTTT
CASTKGYGELFF
>.|TRBV7-2|TRBJ2-1|many
TGTGCCAGCAGCTTAGACAGGACTCTCTACAATGAGCAGTTCTTC
CASSLDRTLYNEQFF
>.|TRBV5-4|TRBJ2-3|many
TGTGCCAGCAGCTCGAGCGGGTTCGGTACAGATACGCAGTATTTT
CASSSSGFGTDTQYF
>TRBD1|TRBV20-1|TRBJ2-5|.
TGCAGTGCCAATCCCATACAGGGGTACCAAGAGACCCAGTACTTC
CSANPIQGYQETQYF
>TRBD2|TRBV11-2|TRBJ2-3|many
TGTGCCAGCAGCTTAGCTCGGAGGGCGGGGGGACCCCGCACAGATACGCAGTATTTT
CASSLARRAGGPRTDTQYF
>.|TRBV28|TRBJ1-2|many
TGTGCCAGCAACGGAAAGGGGGGGGCGGCCGGCTACACCTTC
CASNGKGGAAGYTF
>.|TRBV4-1|TRBJ1-6|many
TGCGCCAGCAGCCAAGACGGGGGCACGGGTTCACCCCTCCACTTT
CASSQDGGTGSPLHF
>.|TRBV5-6|TRBJ2-1|many
TGTGCCAGCACCTCCGGACTAGGGGGCTACAATGAGCAGTTCTTC
CASTSGLGGYNEQFF
>.|TRBV7-9|TRBJ1-4|many
TGTGCCAGCAGCTTGGGACGCCGTACAACTAATGAAAAACTGTTTTTT
CASSLGRRTTNEKLFF
>TRBD2|TRBV6-5|TRBJ2-7|many
TGTGCCAGCAGCCGCGGGGGGGCGGCTACGAATTACGAGCAGTACTTC
CASSRGGAATNYEQYF
>.|TRBV7-2|TRBJ1-1|many
TGTGCCAGCACCCGAGGCCCCACTGAAGCTTTCTTT
CASTRGPTEAFF
>.|TRBV20-1|TRBJ2-7|.
TGCAGTGCTATGCTCCGGGACAATACCTACGAGCAGTACTTC
CSAMLRDNTYEQYF
>.|TRBV4-3|TRBJ1-6|.
TGCGCCAGCAGCCAAGATACCCTGATAACTGGTAATTCACCCCTCCACTTT
CASSQDTLITGNSPLHF